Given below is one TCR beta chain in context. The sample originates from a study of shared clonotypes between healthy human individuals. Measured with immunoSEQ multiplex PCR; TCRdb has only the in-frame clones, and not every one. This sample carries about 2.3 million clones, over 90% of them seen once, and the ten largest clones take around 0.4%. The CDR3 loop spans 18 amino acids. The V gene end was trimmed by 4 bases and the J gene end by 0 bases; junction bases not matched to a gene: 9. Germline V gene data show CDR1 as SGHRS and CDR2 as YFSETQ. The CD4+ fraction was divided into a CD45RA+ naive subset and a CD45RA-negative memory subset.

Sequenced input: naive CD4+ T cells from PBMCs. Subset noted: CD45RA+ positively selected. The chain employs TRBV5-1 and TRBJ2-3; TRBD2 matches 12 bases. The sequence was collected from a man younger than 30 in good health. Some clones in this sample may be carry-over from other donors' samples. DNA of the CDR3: TGCGCCAGCAGCGTCCTAGCGGGAGGGATGACTAGCACAGATACGCAGTATTTT. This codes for CASSVLAGGMTSTDTQYF.